One and the same sample provided the 4 T cell receptor beta chains below, sequenced in a study of T cells after yellow fever vaccination. Using its own MiXCR run on the 5' RACE reads, TCRdb lists one record per CDR3 protein. The sample lists under 550,000 distinct CDR3 sequences; 21% were seen once. The input for sequencing was PBMCs, taken approximately 20 days after the first yellow fever vaccination. The receptors were gathered from a man younger than 35 who received the YFV17D yellow fever vaccine.

This clonotype has only a few counts. The rearrangement uses TRBV5-5 and TRBJ2-1, with no clear D. Germline V CDR1 and CDR2: SGHKS, YYEKEE (reference sequence). Between the trimmed V and J ends, which lost 2 bases and 2 bases, there was a span of 11 bases. CDR3 length: 15 amino acids. The CDR3 sequence: CASSFSAHPYNEQFF. In DNA, the CDR3 is TGTGCCAGCAGCTTTTCCGCGCACCCCTACAATGAGCAGTTCTTC.

This rearrangement joins TRBV19 to TRBJ2-3; D unresolved. Germline V gene data show CDR1 as LNHDA and CDR2 as SQIVND (reference sequence). CDR3 length: 13 residues. Trimming stripped 3 bases from V and 0 bases from J, with 4 bases between. CDR3 DNA: TGTGCCAGTAGTATCCCTAGCACAGATACGCAGTATTTT. As protein: CASSIPSTDTQYF.

This clonotype was seen a single time. This sequence may be a read error, since a much larger clone differs from it by one base. V and J are TRBV30 and TRBJ2-1, with D possibly being TRBD1 (6 bases). Germline V gene lookup returns CDR1 GTSNPN and CDR2 SVGIG (reference sequence). This CDR3 contains 12 residues. CDR3: CAWDDRHVEQSF. In nucleotides, the CDR3 is TGTGCCTGGGACGACAGGCATGTAGAGCAGTCCTTC. The entire variable domain, with the rest obtained from reference TRBV30 and TRBJ2-1, is as follows: SQTIHQWPATLVQPVGSPLSLECTVEGTSNPNLYWYRQAAGRGLQLLFYSVGIGQISSEVPQNLSASRPQDRQFILSSKKLLLSDSGFYLCAWDDRHVEQSFGPGTRLTVL.

This chain links TRBV3-1 with TRBJ2-5; D gene ambiguous. Germline V lookup: CDR1 LGHDT, CDR2 YNNKEL (reference sequence). This CDR3 has 13 amino acids. Trimming shortened V by 3 bases and J by 4 bases, and 9 bases separated the two germline ends. CDR3 protein: CASSHHQAETQYF. In DNA form, the CDR3 reads TGTGCCAGCAGCCACCACCAGGCAGAGACCCAGTACTTC.